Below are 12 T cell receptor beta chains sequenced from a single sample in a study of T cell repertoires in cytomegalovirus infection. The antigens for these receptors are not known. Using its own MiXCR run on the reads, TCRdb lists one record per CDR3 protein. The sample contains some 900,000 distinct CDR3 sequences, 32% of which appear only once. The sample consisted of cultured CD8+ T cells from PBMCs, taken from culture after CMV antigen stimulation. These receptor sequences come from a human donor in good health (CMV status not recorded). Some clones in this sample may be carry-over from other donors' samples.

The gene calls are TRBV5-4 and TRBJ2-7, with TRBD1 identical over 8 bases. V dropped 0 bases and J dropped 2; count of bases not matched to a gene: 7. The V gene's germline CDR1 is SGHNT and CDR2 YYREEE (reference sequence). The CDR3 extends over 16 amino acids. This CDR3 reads CASSLGVQGVTYEQYF. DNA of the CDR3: TGTGCCAGCAGCTTGGGGGTACAGGGGGTAACCTACGAGCAGTACTTC.

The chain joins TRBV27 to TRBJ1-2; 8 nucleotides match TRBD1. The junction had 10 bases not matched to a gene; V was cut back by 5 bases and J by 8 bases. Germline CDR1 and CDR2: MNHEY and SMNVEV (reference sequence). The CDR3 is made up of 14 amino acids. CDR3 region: CASSPGQGFRGYTF. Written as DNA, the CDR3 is TGTGCCAGCAGTCCAGGACAGGGCTTTCGGGGCTACACCTTC.

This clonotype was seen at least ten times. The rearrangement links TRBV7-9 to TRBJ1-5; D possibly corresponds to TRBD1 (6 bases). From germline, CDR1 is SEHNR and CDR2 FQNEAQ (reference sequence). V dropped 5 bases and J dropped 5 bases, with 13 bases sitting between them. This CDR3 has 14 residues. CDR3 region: CASSHPGGDQPQHF. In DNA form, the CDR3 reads TGTGCCAGCAGCCATCCCGGGGGCGATCAGCCCCAGCATTTT.

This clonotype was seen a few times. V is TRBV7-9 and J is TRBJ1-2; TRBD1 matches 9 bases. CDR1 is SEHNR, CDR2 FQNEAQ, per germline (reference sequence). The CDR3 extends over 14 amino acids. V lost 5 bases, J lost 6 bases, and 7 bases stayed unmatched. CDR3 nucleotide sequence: TGTGCCAGCAGCCGTCGACAGGGGGTCGATGGCTACACCTTC. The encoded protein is CASSRRQGVDGYTF.

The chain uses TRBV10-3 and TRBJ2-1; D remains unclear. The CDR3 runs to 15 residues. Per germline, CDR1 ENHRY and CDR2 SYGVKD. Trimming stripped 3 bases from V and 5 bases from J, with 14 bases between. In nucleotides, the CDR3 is TGTGCCATCAGTGAAGTCATCACTACCGACAATGAGCAGTTCTTC. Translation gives CAISEVITTDNEQFF.

The CDR3 loop reads CASSLGHRGGSPLHF. CDR3 in DNA: TGTGCCAGCAGTTTAGGCCATCGTGGGGGGTCACCCCTCCACTTT. The gene calls are TRBV28 and TRBJ1-6, with D perhaps matching TRBD1 (5 bases). This CDR3 has 15 residues. The V end lost 2 bases, the J end lost 10 bases, and 15 bases lay between the germline ends. Germline CDR1 and CDR2: MDHEN and SYDVKM.

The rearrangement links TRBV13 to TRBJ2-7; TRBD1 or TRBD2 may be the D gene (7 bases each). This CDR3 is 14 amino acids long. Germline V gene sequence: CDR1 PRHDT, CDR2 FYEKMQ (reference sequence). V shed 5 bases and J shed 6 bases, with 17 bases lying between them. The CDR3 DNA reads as TGTGCCAGCAGCAACCAGGGGGAGCGGGGCGAGCAGTACTTC. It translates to CASSNQGERGEQYF.

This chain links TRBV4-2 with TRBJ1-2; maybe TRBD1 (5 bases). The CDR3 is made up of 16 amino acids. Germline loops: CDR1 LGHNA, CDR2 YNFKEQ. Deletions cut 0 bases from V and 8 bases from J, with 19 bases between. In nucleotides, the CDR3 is TGTGCCAGCAGCCAAGATGGAACAGCGGTTGAGGGGGGCTACACCTTC. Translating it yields CASSQDGTAVEGGYTF.

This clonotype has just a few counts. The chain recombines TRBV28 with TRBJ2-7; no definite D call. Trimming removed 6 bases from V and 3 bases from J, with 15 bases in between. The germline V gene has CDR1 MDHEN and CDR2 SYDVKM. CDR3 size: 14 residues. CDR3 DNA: TGTGCCAGCAGCTCCCCAAGGGCATTCTACGAGCAGTACGTC. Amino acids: CASSSPRAFYEQYV.

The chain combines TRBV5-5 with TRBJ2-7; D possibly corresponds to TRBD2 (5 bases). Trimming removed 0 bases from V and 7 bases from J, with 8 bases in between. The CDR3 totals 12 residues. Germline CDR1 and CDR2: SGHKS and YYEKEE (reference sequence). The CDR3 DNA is TGTGCCAGCAGCTTGGGAGGGCAGGAGCAGTACTTC. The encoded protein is CASSLGGQEQYF.

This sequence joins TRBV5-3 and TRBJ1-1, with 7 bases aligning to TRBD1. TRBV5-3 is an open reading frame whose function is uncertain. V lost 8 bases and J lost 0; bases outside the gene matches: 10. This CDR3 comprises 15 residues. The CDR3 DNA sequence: TGTGCCAGCAGGCCGACAGGGCCAATGAACACTGAAGCTTTCTTT. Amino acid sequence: CASRPTGPMNTEAFF.

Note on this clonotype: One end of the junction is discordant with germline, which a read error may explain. As DNA, the CDR3 is TGTGCCAGCGGAGGACTTCGCTCCCACAATGAGCAGTTCTTC. Its protein is CASGGLRSHNEQFF. The chain joins TRBV9 to TRBJ2-1; tentatively, D is TRBD2 (5 bases). The germline V gene has CDR1 SGDLS and CDR2 YYNGEE. CDR3 length equals 14 residues.